The 7 T cell receptor beta chains reported below all come from one sample, sequenced in a study of shared clonotypes between healthy human individuals. Some clones are missing from TCRdb's copy, which holds only in-frame ones; the method was immunoSEQ multiplex PCR. The table has more than 1 million clones, around 82% seen once. Sequencing was performed on memory CD4+ T cells from PBMCs. Regarding subset: CD45RA-negative fraction. These receptors all stem from a man between 18 and 35 years old in good health. Some clones in this sample may be carry-over from other donors' samples.

V and J are TRBV10-3 and TRBJ2-2; D is unresolved. Per germline, CDR1 ENHRY and CDR2 SYGVKD. The CDR3 loop spans 16 amino acids. V gave up 3 bases and J gave up 1 base, with 12 bases separating them. The CDR3 region is CAISDQRQVNTGELFF. The DNA of the CDR3 is TGTGCCATCAGTGACCAGAGGCAGGTGAACACCGGGGAGCTGTTTTTT.

V usage is TRBV27 and J usage is TRBJ1-4; D is undetermined. Germline lookup yields CDR1 MNHEY and CDR2 SMNVEV (reference sequence). CDR3 length: 14 residues. The ends were cut back, 2 bases at V and 5 bases at J, with 9 bases in the middle. Here the CDR3 reads CASSLKASNEKLFF. For the CDR3, the DNA is TGTGCCAGCAGTTTAAAGGCCTCGAATGAAAAACTGTTTTTT.

As regards this clone: Within the sample, other DNA sequences also encode this same CDR3. The chain recombines TRBV2 with TRBJ2-5; D ambiguous. Germline CDR1 and CDR2: SNHLY and FYNNEI. Deletions cut 5 bases from V and 2 bases from J, with 3 bases between. The CDR3 loop spans 11 amino acids. CDR3 bases: TGTGCCAGCAGTTATCAAGAGACCCAGTACTTC. Translating gives CASSYQETQYF.

This clone turned up a few times. This chain links TRBV5-4 with TRBJ2-5; 7 bases map to TRBD1. V lost 5 bases, J lost 3 bases, and 10 bases stayed unmatched. The CDR3 length is 15 residues. The germline V gene encodes CDR1 SGHNT and CDR2 YYREEE (reference sequence). This CDR3 is CASSGTGTEEETQYF. In DNA, the CDR3 is TGTGCCAGCAGTGGAACCGGGACAGAAGAAGAGACCCAGTACTTC.

Only a few counts were recorded for this clone. This rearrangement joins TRBV7-9 to TRBJ1-3; 8 nucleotides align to TRBD1. J was trimmed by 4 bases and V by 5 bases; bases with no gene match: 4. This CDR3 contains 14 residues. CDR1 SEHNR and CDR2 FQNEAQ come from the germline V gene (reference sequence). CDR3: CASSRTGIGNTIYF. In nucleotides, the CDR3 is TGTGCCAGCAGCAGGACAGGGATAGGAAACACCATATATTTT.

The chain is built from TRBV27 and TRBJ2-7; 7 bases fit TRBD1. V lost 6 bases to trimming and J lost 6 bases; unmatched junction nucleotides: 11. This CDR3 region has 14 residues. Germline-derived CDR1 and CDR2 are MNHEY and SMNVEV (reference sequence). The CDR3 here is CASRPTGTSREQYF. The DNA of the CDR3 is TGTGCCAGCAGGCCGACAGGGACGAGTCGCGAGCAGTACTTC.

The rearrangement uses TRBV28 and TRBJ1-2, with D perhaps matching TRBD1 (5 bases). From germline, CDR1 is MDHEN and CDR2 SYDVKM. This CDR3 has 16 residues. V was cut by 4 bases and J by 0 bases, with 15 bases left in between. CDR3 sequence (DNA): TGTGCCAGCAGTTCCCCGACAGCCTGGCCTAACTATGGCTACACCTTC. Protein sequence: CASSSPTAWPNYGYTF.